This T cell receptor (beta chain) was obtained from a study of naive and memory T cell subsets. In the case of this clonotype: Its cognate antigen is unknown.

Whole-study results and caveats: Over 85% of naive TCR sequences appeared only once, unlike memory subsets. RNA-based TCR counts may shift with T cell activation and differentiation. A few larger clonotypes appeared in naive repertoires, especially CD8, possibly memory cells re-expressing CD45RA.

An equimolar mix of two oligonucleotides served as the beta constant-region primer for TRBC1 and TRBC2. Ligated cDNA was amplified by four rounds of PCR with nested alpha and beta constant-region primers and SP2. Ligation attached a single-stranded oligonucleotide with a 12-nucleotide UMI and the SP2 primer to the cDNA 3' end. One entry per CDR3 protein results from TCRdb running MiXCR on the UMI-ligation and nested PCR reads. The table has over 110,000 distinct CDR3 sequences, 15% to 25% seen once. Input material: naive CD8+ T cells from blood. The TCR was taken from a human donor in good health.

CDR3 DNA sequence: TGCAGCTCACTGGGGCAGGGGGCAAACAATGAGCAGTTCTTC. It specifies CSSLGQGANNEQFF. V and J are TRBV29-1 and TRBJ2-1, with TRBD1 identical over 8 bases. Germline trimming cut 8 bases from V and 5 bases from J; bases unmatched to any gene: 11. CDR3 length: 14 residues. Germline values: CDR1 SQVTM, CDR2 ANQGSEA.